Included here is one TCR beta chain sequence, with context. This CDR3 is 19 amino acids long. Germline V CDR1 and CDR2: MNHNY, SVGAGI (reference sequence). V shed 5 bases, J shed 4 bases, and the junction held 12 bases outside the gene matches. Study processing details: It was from reference gene primer amplification that nucleated cell counts were estimated. Clones were sequenced by immunoSEQ multiplex PCR, and TCRdb holds only the in-frame ones, with some missing. V, J and clone size derive from that table, while D and trimming were established from the DNA sequence. The sample has about 89,000 clones, roughly 80% seen once. The data were taken from a study of blood T cell repertoires in COVID-19. Study summary: From the United States, Italy and Spain came samples of acute and convalescent COVID-19. PBMCs, B-cell-depleted T cells, or T cells provided the cDNA or gDNA that made up the material.

The TCR sequence derives from a woman aged 80 or older with acute or convalescent COVID-19. The V call is TRBV6-6, the J call TRBJ2-3; 16 bases line up with TRBD2. Sequences were obtained from peripheral blood. The CDR3 DNA follows: TGTGCCAGCAGTCCTTTTCCGGGACTAGCGGGGGGGCCACCAGATACGCAGTATTTT. Its translation is CASSPFPGLAGGPPDTQYF.